The clone carrying this T cell receptor (beta chain) has at least ten counts. TCRdb analysed the RT-PCR reads with MiXCR anew, one entry per CDR3 protein. This table has about 680,000 distinct CDR3 sequences, 12% to 15% appearing once. The receptor was isolated from a female donor in good health, serving as a healthy control. The source material was memory CD4+ T cells from blood.

CDR3 nucleotides: TGCGCCAGCAGCCAAGATGGACTAAACACAGATACGCAGTATTTT. Translated, it gives CASSQDGLNTDTQYF. The rearrangement joins TRBV4-3 to TRBJ2-3, with D maybe TRBD2 (6 bases). Trimming pared 0 bases from V and 2 bases from J, leaving 9 bases between. This CDR3 is 15 amino acids long. Germline V gene data show CDR1 as LGHNA and CDR2 as YSLEER.